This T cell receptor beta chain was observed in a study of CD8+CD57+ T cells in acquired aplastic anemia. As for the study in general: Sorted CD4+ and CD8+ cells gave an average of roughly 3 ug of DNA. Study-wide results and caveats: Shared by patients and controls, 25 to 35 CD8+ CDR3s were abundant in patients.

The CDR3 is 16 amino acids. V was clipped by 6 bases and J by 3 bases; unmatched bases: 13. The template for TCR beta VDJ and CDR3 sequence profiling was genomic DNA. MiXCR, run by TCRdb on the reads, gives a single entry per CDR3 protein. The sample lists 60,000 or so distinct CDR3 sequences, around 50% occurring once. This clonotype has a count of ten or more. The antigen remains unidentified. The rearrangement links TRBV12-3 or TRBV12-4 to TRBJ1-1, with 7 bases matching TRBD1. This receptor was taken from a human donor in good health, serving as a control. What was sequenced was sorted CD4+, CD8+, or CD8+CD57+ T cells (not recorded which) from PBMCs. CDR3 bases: TGTGCCAGCAGCCCCCTCAGGGGGGGGGGGTACACTGAAGCTTTCTTT. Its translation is CASSPLRGGGYTEAFF.